This TCR beta chain was sequenced for a study of T-cell memory formation after mild COVID-19. Using its own MiXCR run on the 5' RACE reads, TCRdb lists one record per CDR3 protein. The profile covers 360,000 or so distinct CDR3 sequences, with 25% to 30% appearing a single time and about 13% taken by the ten largest. This CDR3 region has 13 residues. The germline V gene encodes CDR1 DFQATT and CDR2 SNEGSKA (reference sequence). This clonotype was recorded a few times. The receptor's source is an adult woman who had mild COVID-19 (a few samples of this study predate the infection). Cell type and time point are not known. The V and J genes are TRBV20-1 and TRBJ2-7; D might be TRBD1 (5 bases). Sample: PBMCs or a T cell subset sorted from them (not recorded which). CDR3 DNA: TGCAGCGCCGTATCAGACAGTGCCTACGAGCAGTACTTC. Protein product: CSAVSDSAYEQYF.